This T cell receptor (beta chain) was captured by sequencing in a study of immune reconstitution after stem cell transplant in scleroderma. CDR3 size: 13 residues. CDR1 SGHKS and CDR2 YYEKEE come from the germline V gene (reference sequence). Trimming stripped 0 bases from V and 6 bases from J, with 6 bases between. TCRdb reprocessed the RT-PCR reads with MiXCR, giving one entry per CDR3 protein. Among approximately 640 distinct CDR3 sequences listed, roughly 7.7% were seen once. By proportion, this clonotype is medium-sized. The J gene is TRBJ2-2, the V gene TRBV5-5; D is unclear. This material was acquired before or after autologous hematopoietic stem cell transplantation (not recorded which). The TCR originated in a male donor with systemic sclerosis. The DNA of the CDR3 is TGTGCCAGCAGCTTGGATCGGGCCGGGGAGCTGTTTTTT. Amino acid sequence: CASSLDRAGELFF. Filled out from reference TRBV5-5 and TRBJ2-2, the complete variable domain reads DAGVTQSPTHLIKTRGQQVTLRCSPISGHKSVSWYQQVLGQGPQFIFQYYEKEERGRGNFPDRFSARQFPNYSSELNVNALLLGDSALYLCASSLDRAGELFFGEGSRLTVL.